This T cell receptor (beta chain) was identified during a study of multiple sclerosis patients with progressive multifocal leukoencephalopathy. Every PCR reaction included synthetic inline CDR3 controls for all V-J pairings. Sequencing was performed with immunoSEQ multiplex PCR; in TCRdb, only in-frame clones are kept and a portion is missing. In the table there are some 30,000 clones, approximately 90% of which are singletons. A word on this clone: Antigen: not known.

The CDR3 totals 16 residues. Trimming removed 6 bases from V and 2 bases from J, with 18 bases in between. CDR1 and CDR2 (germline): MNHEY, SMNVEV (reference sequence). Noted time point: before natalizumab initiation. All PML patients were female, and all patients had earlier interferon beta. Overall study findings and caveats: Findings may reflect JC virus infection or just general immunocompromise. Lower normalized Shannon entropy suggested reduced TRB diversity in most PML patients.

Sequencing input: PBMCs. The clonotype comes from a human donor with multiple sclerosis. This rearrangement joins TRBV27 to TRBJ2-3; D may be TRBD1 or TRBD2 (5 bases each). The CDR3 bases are TGTGCCAGCAGCCCCGTGGGGACCGCTGTCACAGATACGCAGTATTTT. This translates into CASSPVGTAVTDTQYF.